This T cell receptor beta chain was found in a study of cytomegalovirus exposure and HLA in healthy donors. Across the whole study: In an early release, HLA-typed donors contributed some 82 million unique TCR sequences. Of the donors genotyped, 300 to 500 in all, 65% to 90% fell in the Caucasian-associated ancestry cluster. Notes on the study in general: Later analysis placed DRB1 highest and HLA-C lowest in TCR association rates, which differed by HLA locus. 150 to 200 TCR beta chains were listed as cytomegalovirus-associated.

PCR used 60 Vbeta primers and 13 Jbeta primers. TCRdb keeps only in-frame clones here, not all; method: immunoSEQ multiplex PCR. The sample consists of over 150,000 clones, 75% to 90% of them appearing once. Worth noting for this clone: The antigen is undetermined.

The CDR3 has 13 amino acids. The V gene's germline CDR1 is LNHDA and CDR2 SQIVND (reference sequence). Germline trimming cut 6 bases from V and 7 bases from J; bases unmatched to any gene: 9. This chain links TRBV19 with TRBJ2-7, with TRBD1 matching over 7 bases. Sequenced input: PBMCs. This receptor was obtained from a man aged 25 to 40 in good health and CMV-seronegative. In nucleotides, the CDR3 is TGTGCCAGTAGCCTACAGGGGTCGGGGGAGCAGTACTTC. Translation: CASSLQGSGEQYF.